Below, 28 T cell receptor beta chains from the same sample are listed, as sequenced in a study of post-analysis software for immune sequencing data. General study results and limits: The study found TRBV5-6, TRBV5-1 and TRBV20-1 among about five TRBV segments more frequent in patients than controls.

cDNA libraries for TCR beta contained unique molecular identifiers. TCRdb used MiXCR to reprocess the PCR reads, holding one entry per CDR3 protein. Altogether around 770,000 distinct CDR3 sequences are present, roughly 46% being singletons, with the ten largest covering roughly 5.2%. These TCRs are of unknown antigen specificity. The specimen sequenced was blood. The receptor source for this set is a girl under 18 with multiple sclerosis.

This rearrangement joins TRBV29-1 to TRBJ1-2; 7 nucleotides match TRBD1. V shed 3 bases and J 6 bases; nucleotides not matched to a gene: 1. Germline V gene lookup returns CDR1 SQVTM and CDR2 ANQGSEA. This CDR3 has 11 residues. The CDR3 loop is CSVDGTDGYTF. The CDR3 nucleotides are TGCAGCGTTGACGGGACAGATGGCTACACCTTC.

The chain links TRBV3-1 to TRBJ2-3, with TRBD2 matching 12 bases. The CDR3 length is 17 residues. J gave up 4 bases and V 1 base, and 6 bases lay outside the gene matches. In germline, CDR1 is LGHDT, CDR2 YNNKEL (reference sequence). Written as DNA, the CDR3 is TGTGCCAGCAGCCAAGGACTAGCGGGAGTACCCCCAGATACGCAGTATTTT. It specifies CASSQGLAGVPPDTQYF.

Comment on this clonotype: This may be a read error, as it is one base from a much larger clone. V gene TRBV6-2 or TRBV6-3 combines with J gene TRBJ2-1, with D hard to call. The CDR3 runs 13 residues. Germline V gene sequence: CDR1 MNHEY, CDR2 SVGEGT. The CDR3 region is CASSYPGDYEQVF. CDR3 DNA sequence: TGTGCCAGCAGTTACCCCGGTGATTATGAGCAGGTCTTC.

The chain uses TRBV12-3 or TRBV12-4 and TRBJ2-1; TRBD2 matches 7 bases. Trimming at V came to 3 bases and at J to 8 bases, leaving 7 bases not matched to a gene. The CDR3 consists of 14 residues. The CDR3 region is CASSFSGRADEQFF. In nucleotides, the CDR3 is TGTGCCAGCAGTTTTAGTGGGAGGGCCGATGAGCAGTTCTTC.

This clonotype occurred a few times. The J gene is TRBJ2-7, the V gene TRBV7-2; 9 nucleotides line up with TRBD2. Per germline, CDR1 SGHTA and CDR2 FQGNSA. The CDR3 is 12 residues long. V shed 5 bases, J shed 9 bases, and the junction held 5 bases outside the gene matches. CDR3 DNA: TGTGCCAGCAGCCATAGCGGGAGCCCGCAGTACTTC. Amino acids: CASSHSGSPQYF.

This clonotype was seen a single time. The rearrangement links TRBV13 to TRBJ2-5; D could derive from TRBD1 or TRBD2 (5 bases each). The CDR3 runs 16 residues. Trimming stripped 5 bases from V and 5 bases from J, with 21 bases between. In germline, CDR1 is PRHDT, CDR2 FYEKMQ (reference sequence). The CDR3 DNA is TGTGCCAGCAGCCCGGGGCTGCCGGTAGTTTTGGAGACCCAGTACTTC. This encodes CASSPGLPVVLETQYF.

This chain links TRBV13 with TRBJ2-4, with TRBD1 as a possible D gene (6 bases). Germline CDR1 PRHDT, CDR2 FYEKMQ (reference sequence). V was shortened by 2 bases and J by 0 bases, with 11 bases between the two germline ends. CDR3 length equals 16 residues. The CDR3 sequence: CASSLRSGVAKNIQYF. The DNA for the CDR3 is TGTGCCAGCAGCTTAAGGTCAGGGGTAGCCAAAAACATTCAGTACTTC.

The chain combines TRBV7-9 with TRBJ1-6; no definite D call. Trimming stripped 5 bases from V and 4 bases from J, with 15 bases between. This CDR3 has 16 amino acids. In germline, CDR1 is SEHNR, CDR2 FQNEAQ (reference sequence). The CDR3 region is CASSPDREYYNSPLHF. The CDR3 DNA reads TGTGCCAGCAGCCCGGACCGGGAATATTATAATTCACCCCTCCACTTT.

J is TRBJ2-1 and V is TRBV6-1; maybe TRBD2 (5 bases). The CDR3 sequence is 13 residues long. V lost 10 bases, J lost 2 bases, and 12 bases lay in between. Germline lookup yields CDR1 MNHNS and CDR2 SASEGT. The CDR3 coding sequence is TGTGCCAACCAATTAGCGACCTACAATGAGCAGTTCTTC. The encoded protein is CANQLATYNEQFF.

The chain uses TRBV7-3 and TRBJ1-2; 7 bases match TRBD1. Germline V gives CDR1 SGHTA, CDR2 FQGTGA. After removal of 4 bases from V and 3 bases from J, the junction contained 8 bases not matched to a gene. This CDR3 region has 15 residues. In DNA, the CDR3 is TGTGCCAGCAGCTCGGGACAGCCCGGAGACTATGGCTACACCTTC. Protein sequence: CASSSGQPGDYGYTF.

The gene calls are TRBV13 and TRBJ2-3, with a possible D match to TRBD1 (7 bases). CDR1 PRHDT and CDR2 FYEKMQ come from the germline V gene (reference sequence). There are 12 residues in the CDR3. The V gene lost 0 bases and the J gene lost 10 bases, with 8 bases spanning the gap. CDR3 region: CASSLGRGAQYF. DNA for the CDR3: TGTGCCAGCAGCTTAGGCAGGGGGGCGCAGTATTTT.

V is TRBV20-1 and J is TRBJ2-7; TRBD2 matches at 10 bases. CDR1 is DFQATT and CDR2 is SNEGSKA in the germline V gene (reference sequence). J gave up 3 bases and V 3 bases, and 5 bases lay outside the gene matches. The CDR3 covers 14 residues. Written as DNA, the CDR3 is TGCAGTGCTAGCACTAGCGGGAATCTCTACGAGCAGTACTTC. Translated, it gives CSASTSGNLYEQYF.

The chain recombines TRBV13 with TRBJ1-5, with 11 nucleotides matching TRBD1. This CDR3 spans 15 amino acids. V was pared by 3 bases and J by 6 bases, with 4 bases of the junction left unmatched. The germline gives CDR1 PRHDT, CDR2 FYEKMQ (reference sequence). The CDR3 loop is CASSLSGTGGQPQHF. The CDR3 DNA reads TGTGCCAGCAGCTTGTCAGGGACAGGGGGTCAGCCCCAGCATTTT.

Here the CDR3 reads CSVEYGSTDTQYF. The CDR3 bases are TGCAGCGTTGAATATGGTAGCACAGATACGCAGTATTTT. The chain recombines TRBV29-1 with TRBJ2-3; no firm D call. Trimming cost V 2 bases and J 0 bases, with 6 bases left between them. The germline V gene has CDR1 SQVTM and CDR2 ANQGSEA. The CDR3 has 13 residues.

This clonotype was found a few times. The chain combines TRBV10-3 with TRBJ1-2; D is unresolved. Trimming cost V 2 bases and J 8 bases, with 9 bases left between them. CDR1 and CDR2 (germline): ENHRY, SYGVKD. The CDR3 contains 12 residues. The CDR3 nucleotides read TGTGCCATCAGTGAGAGTGAGGGAGGCTACACCTTC. Translated, it gives CAISESEGGYTF.

The chain combines TRBV27 with TRBJ2-1, with D tentatively TRBD2 (5 bases). V lost 0 bases to trimming and J lost 3 bases, with 9 bases between them. The CDR3 is 15 residues long. Germline CDR1 MNHEY, CDR2 SMNVEV (reference sequence). The CDR3 bases are TGTGCCAGCAGTTTATCCGCGGGTTACTACAATGAGCAGTTCTTC. Amino acids: CASSLSAGYYNEQFF.

DNA for the CDR3: TGTGCCAGCTACTCTGGGGCCAACGTCCTGACTTTC. Translation: CASYSGANVLTF. V and J are TRBV28 and TRBJ2-6; D uncertain. Germline assignment: CDR1 MDHEN and CDR2 SYDVKM. CDR3 length: 12 amino acids. Trimming took 8 bases from V and 0 from J, leaving 2 bases between them.

The chain joins TRBV27 to TRBJ2-7; 11 positions match TRBD1. V lost 5 bases, J lost 0 bases, and 6 bases stayed unmatched. CDR3 length: 16 amino acids. Germline CDR1 is MNHEY and CDR2 is SMNVEV (reference sequence). CDR3 coding DNA: TGTGCCAGCAGTCCGGACAGGGGGCCTAACTCCTACGAGCAGTACTTC. It codes for CASSPDRGPNSYEQYF.

The genes are TRBV7-2 and TRBJ2-7; D may correspond to TRBD1 or TRBD2 (6 bases each). The CDR3 has 11 amino acids. The ends were cut back, 6 bases at V and 5 bases at J, with 8 bases in the middle. Per the germline V gene, CDR1 is SGHTA and CDR2 is FQGNSA. CDR3 loop: CASRGGNEQYF. CDR3 sequence (DNA): TGTGCCAGCAGAGGGGGGAACGAGCAGTACTTC.

This clonotype has just a few counts. This rearrangement joins TRBV10-3 to TRBJ1-2; tentative D call: TRBD1 (5 bases). V lost 0 bases, J lost 8 bases, and 19 bases lay in between. CDR1 is ENHRY, CDR2 SYGVKD, per germline. This CDR3 comprises 16 residues. The CDR3, as DNA: TGTGCCATCAGTGAGTCCGGGACCGGGTCGCGGGGCGGCTACACCTTC. This translates into CAISESGTGSRGGYTF.

This clonotype came up a few times. The V and J genes are TRBV28 and TRBJ1-2, with no clear D. Trimming pared 3 bases from V and 4 bases from J, leaving 9 bases between. Germline-derived CDR1 and CDR2 are MDHEN and SYDVKM. This CDR3 is 13 amino acids long. Written as DNA, the CDR3 is TGTGCCAGCAGTTTGGGTATCCCCTATGGCTACACCTTC. As protein: CASSLGIPYGYTF.

This clonotype was found a few times. The chain links TRBV7-9 to TRBJ2-4, with TRBD2 matching over 10 bases. CDR1 is SEHNR and CDR2 is FQNEAQ in the germline V gene (reference sequence). The CDR3 runs to 15 residues. Trimming took 4 bases from V and 8 from J; bases not matched to a gene: 8. CDR3 in DNA: TGTGCCAGCAGCTCCTCAGCGGGAGGGTCCCACATTCAGTACTTC. This gives the protein CASSSSAGGSHIQYF. Together with reference TRBV7-9 and TRBJ2-4, the CDR3 gives the full variable domain: DTGVSQNPRHKITKRGQNVTFRCDPISEHNRLYWYRQTLGQGPEFLTYFQNEAQLEKSRLLSDRFSAERPKGSFSTLEIQRTEQGDSAMYLCASSSSAGGSHIQYFGAGTRLSVL.

The rearrangement uses TRBV25-1 and TRBJ2-7, with TRBD1 matching over 8 bases. CDR1 and CDR2 (germline): MGHDK, SYGVNS. The length of the CDR3 is 12 residues. V dropped 4 bases and J dropped 6; count of bases not matched to a gene: 2. The CDR3 DNA reads TGTGCCAGCAGTGGACAGGGGCTCGAGCAGTACTTC. Protein sequence: CASSGQGLEQYF.

This chain connects TRBV7-9 to TRBJ1-4; D is uncertain. CDR3 size: 14 residues. V was trimmed by 5 bases and J by 0 bases, leaving 7 bases between them. CDR1 is SEHNR, CDR2 FQNEAQ, per germline (reference sequence). The CDR3 DNA sequence: TGTGCCAGCAGCCCCCCAGCAACTAATGAAAAACTGTTTTTT. It translates to CASSPPATNEKLFF.

This clonotype has just a few counts. The genes are TRBV15 and TRBJ2-5, with D possibly being TRBD1 or TRBD2 (6 bases each). CDR1 and CDR2 from the germline V gene are LNHNV and YYDKDF (reference sequence). Trimming took off 6 bases at V and 13 bases at J, with 21 bases between the two ends. The CDR3 contains 13 residues. The chain's CDR3 is CATSVLGGTGRYF. The CDR3 DNA reads as TGTGCCACCAGTGTTTTAGGGGGGACTGGACGGTACTTC.

V and J are TRBV13 and TRBJ2-7; D call uncertain. The V end lost 3 bases, the J end lost 4 bases, and 19 bases lay between the germline ends. CDR3 length: 16 amino acids. Germline loops: CDR1 PRHDT, CDR2 FYEKMQ (reference sequence). The CDR3 DNA reads TGTGCCAGCAGCTTCCGACCGGACGGCTTGGGTTACGAGCAGTACTTC. This translates into CASSFRPDGLGYEQYF.

This chain links TRBV7-8 with TRBJ2-3, with 12 bases lining up with TRBD1. Germline-derived CDR1 and CDR2 are SGHVS and FQNEAQ. The CDR3 spans 16 residues. V lost 5 bases and J lost 5; bases outside the gene matches: 8. CDR3 bases: TGTGCCAGCAGCCCCTGGGGGGACAGGGGGCGAGATACGCAGTATTTT. Translated, it gives CASSPWGDRGRDTQYF. Full variable domain (remainder filled in from reference TRBV7-8 and TRBJ2-3): GAGVSQSPRYKVAKRGQDVALRCDPISGHVSLFWYQQALGQGPEFLTYFQNEAQLDKSGLPSDRFFAERPEGSVSTLKIQRTQQEDSAVYLCASSPWGDRGRDTQYFGPGTRLTVL.

This clonotype was seen a handful of times. The chain links TRBV30 to TRBJ2-4; a possible D gene is TRBD2 (6 bases). Trimming removed 1 base from V and 5 bases from J, with 12 bases in between. The germline V gene has CDR1 GTSNPN and CDR2 SVGIG (reference sequence). The CDR3 spans 14 residues. The DNA for the CDR3 is TGTGCCTGGAGTGGGCGGGGTTCCGAAAACATTCAGTACTTC. This codes for CAWSGRGSENIQYF.